This T cell receptor (beta chain) was sequenced for a study of blood T cell repertoires in COVID-19. In the study overall: Some COVID-19 samples were acute and others convalescent; all came from the United States, Italy and Spain. Sources were T cells, B-cell-depleted T cells, or PBMCs; the material itself was cDNA or gDNA.

This CDR3 is 15 amino acids long. Germline CDR1 reads MNHEY; CDR2 reads SVGAGI. Trimming took 5 bases from V and 0 from J; bases not matched to a gene: 5. Per the authors' pipeline: Amplifying reference gene primers gave estimates of nucleated cell counts. TCRdb's copy holds only in-frame clones and misses some; the assay was immunoSEQ multiplex PCR. V, J and clone size are those of that table, while D and trimming were read from the DNA. The data show 25,000 to 35,000 clones, around 82% seen once. The specimen was peripheral blood. The chain employs TRBV6-5 and TRBJ1-1, with 8 bases that match TRBD1. This receptor was taken from a man between 70 and 80 years old with active COVID-19. The CDR3 sequence is CASSKPGQVNTEAFF. In DNA form, the CDR3 reads TGTGCCAGCAGTAAACCGGGACAGGTGAACACTGAAGCTTTCTTT.